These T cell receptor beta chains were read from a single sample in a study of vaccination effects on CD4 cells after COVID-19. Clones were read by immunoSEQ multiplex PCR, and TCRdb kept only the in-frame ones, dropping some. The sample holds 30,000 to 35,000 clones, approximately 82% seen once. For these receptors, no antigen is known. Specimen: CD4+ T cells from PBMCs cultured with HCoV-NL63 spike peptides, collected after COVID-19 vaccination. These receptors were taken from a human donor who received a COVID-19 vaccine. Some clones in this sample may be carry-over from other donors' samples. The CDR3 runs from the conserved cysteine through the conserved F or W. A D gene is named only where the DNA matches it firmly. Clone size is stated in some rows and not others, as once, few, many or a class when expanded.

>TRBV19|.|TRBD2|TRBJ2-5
CASSIVTSGSEETQYF
TGTGCCAGTAGTATTGTAACTAGCGGGTCTGAAGAGACCCAGTACTTC
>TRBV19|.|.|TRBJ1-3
CASSGTHYSGNTIYF
TGTGCCAGTAGTGGCACCCATTACTCTGGAAACACCATATATTTT
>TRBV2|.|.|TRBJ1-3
CASSDPAGTIYF
TGTGCCAGCAGTGACCCAGCGGGCACCATATATTTT
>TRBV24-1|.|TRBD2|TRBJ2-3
CATRDGLAADTQYF
TGTGCCACCAGAGACGGACTAGCGGCAGATACGCAGTATTTT
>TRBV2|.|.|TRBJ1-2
CASDRGNYGYTF
TGTGCCAGCGACAGAGGTAACTATGGCTACACCTTC
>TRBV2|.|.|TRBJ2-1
CASSARDTDNEQFF
TGTGCCAGCAGTGCCCGGGACACTGACAATGAGCAGTTCTTC
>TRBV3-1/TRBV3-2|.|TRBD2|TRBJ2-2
CASSRGAGAGELFF
TGTGCCAGCAGCCGAGGCGCGGGGGCCGGGGAGCTGTTTTTT
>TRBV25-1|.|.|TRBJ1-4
CASSHDWEKLFF
TGTGCCAGCAGTCACGATTGGGAAAAACTGTTTTTT
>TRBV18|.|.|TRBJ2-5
CASSTYDGKETQYF
TGTGCCAGCTCAACCTACGACGGAAAAGAGACCCAGTACTTC
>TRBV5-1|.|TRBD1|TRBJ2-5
CASSSGQGAMVGETQYF
TGCGCCAGCAGCTCGGGACAGGGGGCAATGGTAGGAGAGACCCAGTACTTC
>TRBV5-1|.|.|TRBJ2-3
CASSEAGASTDTQYF
TGCGCCAGCAGCGAAGCAGGCGCGAGCACAGATACGCAGTATTTT
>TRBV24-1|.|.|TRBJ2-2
CATSDLSRKGELFF
TGTGCCACCAGTGATTTATCCAGGAAAGGGGAGCTGTTTTTT
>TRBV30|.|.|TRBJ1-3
CAWSPGSADTIYF
TGTGCCTGGAGTCCTGGGTCTGCGGACACCATATATTTT
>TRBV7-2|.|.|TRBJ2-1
CASSLGGNSYNEQFF
TGTGCCAGCAGCTTAGGAGGGAACTCCTACAATGAGCAGTTCTTC
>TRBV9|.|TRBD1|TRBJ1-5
CASSDPGTGVNSNQPQHF
TGTGCCAGCAGCGACCCCGGGACAGGGGTTAATAGCAATCAGCCCCAGCATTTT
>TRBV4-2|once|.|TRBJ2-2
CASSQGQGGTGELFF
TGTGCCAGCAGCCAAGGACAGGGAGGGACCGGGGAGCTGTTTTTT